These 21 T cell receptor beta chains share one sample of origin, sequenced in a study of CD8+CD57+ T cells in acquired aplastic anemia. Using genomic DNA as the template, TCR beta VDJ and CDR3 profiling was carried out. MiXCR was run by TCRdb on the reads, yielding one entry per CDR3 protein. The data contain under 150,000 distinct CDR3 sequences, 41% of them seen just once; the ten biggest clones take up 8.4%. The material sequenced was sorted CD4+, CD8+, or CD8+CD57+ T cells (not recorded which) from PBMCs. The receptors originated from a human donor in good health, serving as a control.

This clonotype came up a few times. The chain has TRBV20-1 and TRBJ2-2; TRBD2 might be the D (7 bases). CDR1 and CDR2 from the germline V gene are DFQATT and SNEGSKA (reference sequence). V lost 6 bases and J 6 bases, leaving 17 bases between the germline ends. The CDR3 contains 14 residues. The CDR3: CSASPGGYPGELFF. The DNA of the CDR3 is TGCAGTGCGTCCCCGGGGGGCTACCCCGGGGAGCTGTTTTTT.

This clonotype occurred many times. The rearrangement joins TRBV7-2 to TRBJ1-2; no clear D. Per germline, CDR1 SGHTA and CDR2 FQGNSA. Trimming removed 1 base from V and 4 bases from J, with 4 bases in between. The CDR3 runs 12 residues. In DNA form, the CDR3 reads TGTGCCAGCAGCTTAGGGCTCTATGGCTACACCTTC. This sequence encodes CASSLGLYGYTF.

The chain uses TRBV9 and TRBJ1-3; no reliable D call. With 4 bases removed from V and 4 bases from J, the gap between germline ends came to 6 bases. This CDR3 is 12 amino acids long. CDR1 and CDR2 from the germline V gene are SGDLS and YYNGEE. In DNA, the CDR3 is TGTGCCAGCAGCCCAGGAGGAAACACCATATATTTT. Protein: CASSPGGNTIYF.

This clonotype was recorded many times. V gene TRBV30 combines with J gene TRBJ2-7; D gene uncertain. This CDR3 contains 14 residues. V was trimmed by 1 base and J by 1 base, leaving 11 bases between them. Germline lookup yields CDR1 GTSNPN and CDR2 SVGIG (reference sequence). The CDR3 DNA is TGTGCCTGGAGTGATGGGCGATTATCCTACGAGCAGTACTTC. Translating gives CAWSDGRLSYEQYF.

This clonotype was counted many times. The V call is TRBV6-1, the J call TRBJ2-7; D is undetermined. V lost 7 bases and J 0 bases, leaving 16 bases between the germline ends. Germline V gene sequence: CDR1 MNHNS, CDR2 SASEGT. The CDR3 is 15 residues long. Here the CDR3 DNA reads TGTGCCAGCACCATCTACGTCGGCAGCTCCTACGAGCAGTACTTC. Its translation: CASTIYVGSSYEQYF.

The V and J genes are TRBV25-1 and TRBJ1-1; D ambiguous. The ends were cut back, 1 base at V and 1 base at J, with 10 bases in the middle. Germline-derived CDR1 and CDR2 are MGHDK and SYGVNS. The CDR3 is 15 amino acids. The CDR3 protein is CASSESKQANTEAFF. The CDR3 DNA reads TGTGCCAGCAGTGAATCTAAGCAGGCGAACACTGAAGCTTTCTTT.

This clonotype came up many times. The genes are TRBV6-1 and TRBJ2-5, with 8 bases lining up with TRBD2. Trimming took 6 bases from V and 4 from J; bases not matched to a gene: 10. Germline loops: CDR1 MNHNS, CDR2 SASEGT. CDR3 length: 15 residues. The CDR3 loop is CASSPGGAGGETQYF. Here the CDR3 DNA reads TGTGCCAGCAGCCCCGGGGGGGCGGGAGGAGAGACCCAGTACTTC.

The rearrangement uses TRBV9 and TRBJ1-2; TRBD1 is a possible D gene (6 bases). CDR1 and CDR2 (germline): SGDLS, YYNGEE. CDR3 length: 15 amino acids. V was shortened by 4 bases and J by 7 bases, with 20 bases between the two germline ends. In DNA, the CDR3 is TGTGCCAGCAGCTCGGACGCCAGGGGCGGCTTTGGCTACACCTTC. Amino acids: CASSSDARGGFGYTF.

The CDR3 is CASSLRPDYGYTF. The CDR3 nucleotides read TGTGCCAGCAGTTTGCGGCCGGACTATGGCTACACCTTC. V gene TRBV12-3 or TRBV12-4 combines with J gene TRBJ1-2; D gene uncertain. The V end was cut by 3 bases, the J end by 3 bases, with 8 bases between. There are 13 residues in the CDR3.

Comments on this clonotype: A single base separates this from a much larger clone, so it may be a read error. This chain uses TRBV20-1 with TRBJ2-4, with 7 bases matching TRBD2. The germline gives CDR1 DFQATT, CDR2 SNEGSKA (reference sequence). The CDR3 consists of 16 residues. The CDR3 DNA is TGCAGTGCTGGGCGGTTGGGGGAGGGACTTGAAAACATTCCGTACTTC. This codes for CSAGRLGEGLENIPYF.

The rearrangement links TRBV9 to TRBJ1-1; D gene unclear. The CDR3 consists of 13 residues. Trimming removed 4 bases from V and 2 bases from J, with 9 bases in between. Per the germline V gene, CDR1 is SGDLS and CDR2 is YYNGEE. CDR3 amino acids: CASSTHTNTEAFF. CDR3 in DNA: TGTGCCAGCAGCACGCACACAAACACTGAAGCTTTCTTT.

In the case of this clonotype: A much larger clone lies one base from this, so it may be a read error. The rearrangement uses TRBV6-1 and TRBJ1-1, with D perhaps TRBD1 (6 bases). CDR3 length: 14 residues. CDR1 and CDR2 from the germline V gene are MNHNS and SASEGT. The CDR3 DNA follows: TGTGCCAGCAGCAAGACAGGTCCGGTTCCTGAAGCTTCCTTT. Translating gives CASSKTGPVPEASF.

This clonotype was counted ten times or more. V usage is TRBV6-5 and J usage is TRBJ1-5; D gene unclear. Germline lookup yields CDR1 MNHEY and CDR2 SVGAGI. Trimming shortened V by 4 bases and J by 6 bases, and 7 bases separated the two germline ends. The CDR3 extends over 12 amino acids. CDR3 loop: CASSSVGQPQHF. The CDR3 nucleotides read TGTGCCAGCAGTTCGGTAGGTCAGCCCCAGCATTTT.

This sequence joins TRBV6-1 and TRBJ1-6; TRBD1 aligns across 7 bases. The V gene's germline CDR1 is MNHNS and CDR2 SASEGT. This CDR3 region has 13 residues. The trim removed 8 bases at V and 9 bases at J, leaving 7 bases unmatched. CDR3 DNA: TGTGCCAGCCGGAACAGGGGAGGTTCACCCCTCCACTTT. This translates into CASRNRGGSPLHF.

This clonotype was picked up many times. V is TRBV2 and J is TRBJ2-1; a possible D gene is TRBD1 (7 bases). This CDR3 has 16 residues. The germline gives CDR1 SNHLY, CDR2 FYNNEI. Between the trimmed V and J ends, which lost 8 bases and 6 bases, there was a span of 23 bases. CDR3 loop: CASHYRGLGSGNEQFF. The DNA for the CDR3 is TGTGCCAGCCATTACAGGGGACTGGGTTCCGGCAATGAGCAGTTCTTC.

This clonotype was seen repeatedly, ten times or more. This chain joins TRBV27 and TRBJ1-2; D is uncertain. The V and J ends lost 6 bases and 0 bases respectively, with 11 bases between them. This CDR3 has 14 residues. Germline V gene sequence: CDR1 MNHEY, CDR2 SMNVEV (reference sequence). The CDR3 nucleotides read TGTGCCAGCAGGCGGACGGGAGCTAACTATGGCTACACCTTC. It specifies CASRRTGANYGYTF.

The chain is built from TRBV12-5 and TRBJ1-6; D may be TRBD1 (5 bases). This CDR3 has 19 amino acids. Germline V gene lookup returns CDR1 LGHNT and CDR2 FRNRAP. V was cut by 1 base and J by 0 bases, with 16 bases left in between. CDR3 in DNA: TGTGCTAGTGGTTTGGACCGGCGGGGGGGAGGCTCCTATAATTCACCCCTCCACTTT. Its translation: CASGLDRRGGGSYNSPLHF.

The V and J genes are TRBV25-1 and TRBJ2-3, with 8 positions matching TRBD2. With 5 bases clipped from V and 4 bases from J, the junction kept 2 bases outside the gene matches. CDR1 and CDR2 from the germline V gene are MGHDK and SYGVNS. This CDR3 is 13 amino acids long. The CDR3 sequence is CASSIAGSDTQYF. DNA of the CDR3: TGTGCCAGCAGTATAGCGGGGTCAGATACGCAGTATTTT.

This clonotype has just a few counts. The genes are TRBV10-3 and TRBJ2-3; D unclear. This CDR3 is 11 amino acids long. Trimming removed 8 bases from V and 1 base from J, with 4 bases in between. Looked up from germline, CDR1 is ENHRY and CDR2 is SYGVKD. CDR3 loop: CAIGRTDTQYF. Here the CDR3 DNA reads TGTGCCATCGGCCGCACAGATACGCAGTATTTT.

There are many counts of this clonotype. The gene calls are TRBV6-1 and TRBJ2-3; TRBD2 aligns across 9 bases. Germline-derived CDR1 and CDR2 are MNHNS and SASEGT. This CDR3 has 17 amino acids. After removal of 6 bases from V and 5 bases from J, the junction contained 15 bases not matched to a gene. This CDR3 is CASSQQRAGGPGDTQYF. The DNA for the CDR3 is TGTGCCAGCAGCCAACAGAGGGCGGGGGGGCCGGGAGATACGCAGTATTTT.

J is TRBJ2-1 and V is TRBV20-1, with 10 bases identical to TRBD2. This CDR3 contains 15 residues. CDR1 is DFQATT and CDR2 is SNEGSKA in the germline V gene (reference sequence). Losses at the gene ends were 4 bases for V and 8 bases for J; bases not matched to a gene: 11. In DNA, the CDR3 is TGCAGTGCTACGATTAGAGCGGGAGGGTCGGATGAGCAGTTCTTC. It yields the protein CSATIRAGGSDEQFF.